This TCR beta chain stems from a study of control samples from healthy donors and cancer patients. The method was immunoSEQ multiplex PCR; TCRdb's version includes in-frame clones alone and lacks a portion of them. Of about 38,000 clones listed, around 82% are singletons. This clone showed up just a few times. The sequence derives from a woman aged 60 to 75 with lung cancer. The sequencing input was PBMCs.

DNA for the CDR3: TGTGCCAGTACCTCAGTGGCAGCAACTCTCAAACTGTTTTTT. It codes for CASTSVAATLKLFF. The rearrangement links TRBV19 to TRBJ1-4; D uncertain. Germline V gives CDR1 LNHDA, CDR2 SQIVND (reference sequence). The germline V and J ends were trimmed by 7 bases and 11 bases, with 20 bases remaining between them. The CDR3 is 14 amino acids.